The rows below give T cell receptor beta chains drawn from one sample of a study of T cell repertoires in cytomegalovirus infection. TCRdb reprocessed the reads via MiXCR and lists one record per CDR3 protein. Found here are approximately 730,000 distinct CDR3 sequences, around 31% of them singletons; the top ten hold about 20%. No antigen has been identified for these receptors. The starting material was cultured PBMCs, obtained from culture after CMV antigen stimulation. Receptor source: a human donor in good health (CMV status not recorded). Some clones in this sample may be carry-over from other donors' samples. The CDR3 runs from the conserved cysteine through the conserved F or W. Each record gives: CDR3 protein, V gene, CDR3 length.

CSASQGAQNTEAFF | TRBV20-1 | 14
CASSITRLAGGLGSEQFF | TRBV3-1 | 18
CASGLGLGGSEYF | TRBV12-5 | 13
CASSPPLAGGRGEQFF | TRBV18 | 16
CASSLGQGLLNEQFF | TRBV6-6 | 15
CASSPDRALSSLHF | TRBV7-2 | 14
CASDPRTYTGELFF | TRBV19 | 14
CASSQVPGNFVNEQFF | TRBV4-1 | 16
CASSGRESAGPYNEQFF | TRBV6-1 | 17
CASTRDRGRLGYTF | TRBV28 | 14
CAISKLDREDTEAFF | TRBV10-3 | 15
CASTLSPPNTGELFF | TRBV12-3/TRBV12-4 | 15
CASKWGPGNTIYF | TRBV12-3/TRBV12-4 | 13
CASGFADFLTDTQYF | TRBV12-5 | 15
CASSALGDSNYGYTF | TRBV2 | 15
CASTHAGPNTEAFF | TRBV7-2 | 14
CASSIGHRAPEAFF | TRBV19 | 14
CASSPTDLSDTQYF | TRBV11-2 | 14
CAISEGTSGEETQYF | TRBV10-3 | 15
CASSLNGAITGELFF | TRBV7-8 | 15
CASSIDLAGALHEQYF | TRBV19 | 16
CASSPPNYNEQFF | TRBV11-2 | 13
CSAKLPGLGVEQYF | TRBV20-1 | 14
CASSIDRMNTEAFF | TRBV7-2 | 14
CASSSGGTRPNEQFF | TRBV28 | 15
CASSLAGARYEKLFF | TRBV28 | 15
CASSASGFYEQFF | TRBV6-1 | 13
CASSRTPDTQYF | TRBV5-4 | 12
CASSLIPGQASSYNEQFF | TRBV11-2 | 18
CASSRWGGGGSSNEQFF | TRBV7-2 | 17
CASGRQPIKFF | TRBV6-8 | 11
CASSLRVKGASDTQYF | TRBV7-2 | 16
CSVIFFRDGWNEQFF | TRBV29-1 | 15
CASKRLGGYTF | TRBV12-3/TRBV12-4 | 11
CASSQTEGREKLFF | TRBV5-6 | 14
CASSFQGAAYEQYF | TRBV7-2 | 14
CASAKGGGDTQYF | TRBV4-2 | 13
CSARDLNTGELFF | TRBV20-1 | 13
CSASGHPVAKNIQYF | TRBV20-1 | 15
CASSPRQGIDIQYF | TRBV7-9 | 14
CASSPLATEDTQYF | TRBV18 | 14